This passage covers 3 T cell receptor beta chains from one sample sequenced in a study of cytotoxic CD8 clonotypes in ibrutinib-treated CLL. Assay: immunoSEQ multiplex PCR; the TCRdb copy retains only in-frame clones and omits some. The sample consists of some 310,000 clones, 70% to 80% of them appearing once. Sequencing used PBMCs, obtained before ibrutinib treatment. Receptors originate from a human donor with chronic lymphocytic leukemia.

The V gene is TRBV5-6, the J gene TRBJ1-1, with 7 nucleotides matching TRBD1. This CDR3 contains 17 residues. With 6 bases clipped from V and 0 bases from J, the junction kept 14 bases outside the gene matches. Germline CDR1 SGHDT, CDR2 YYEEEE. The DNA of the CDR3 is TGTGCCAGCACCTCAGACGGGACAGCTCATATGAACACTGAAGCTTTCTTT. Translating gives CASTSDGTAHMNTEAFF.

The V and J genes are TRBV15 and TRBJ1-1, with D possibly TRBD1 on 5 matching bases. V shed 0 bases and J shed 7 bases, with 9 bases lying between them. The CDR3 contains 13 residues. CDR1 is LNHNV and CDR2 is YYDKDF in the germline V gene (reference sequence). CDR3 sequence (DNA): TGTGCCACCAGCAGAGAATGGGGCCATGAAGCTTTCTTT. It encodes CATSREWGHEAFF.

This clone was counted between two and nine times. This CDR3 is CASSLGADTEAFF. CDR3 bases: TGCGCCAGCAGTCTGGGGGCGGACACTGAAGCTTTCTTT. This sequence joins TRBV4-1 and TRBJ1-1, with a weak D call TRBD1 (6 bases). Trimming pared 6 bases from V and 3 bases from J, leaving 11 bases between. This CDR3 region has 13 residues. Germline assignment: CDR1 MGHRA and CDR2 YSYEKL.